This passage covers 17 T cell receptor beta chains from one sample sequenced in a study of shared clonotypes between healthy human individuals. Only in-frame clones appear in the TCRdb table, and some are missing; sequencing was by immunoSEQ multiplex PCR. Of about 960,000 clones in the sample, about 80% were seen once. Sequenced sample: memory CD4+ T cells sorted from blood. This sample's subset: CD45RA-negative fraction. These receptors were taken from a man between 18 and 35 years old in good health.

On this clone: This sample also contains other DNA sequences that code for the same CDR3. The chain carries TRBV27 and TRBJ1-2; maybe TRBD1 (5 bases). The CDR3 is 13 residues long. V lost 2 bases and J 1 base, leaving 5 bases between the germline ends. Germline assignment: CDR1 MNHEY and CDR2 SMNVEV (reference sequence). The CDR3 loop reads CASSLQGNYGYTF. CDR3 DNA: TGTGCCAGCAGTTTACAGGGTAACTATGGCTACACCTTC.

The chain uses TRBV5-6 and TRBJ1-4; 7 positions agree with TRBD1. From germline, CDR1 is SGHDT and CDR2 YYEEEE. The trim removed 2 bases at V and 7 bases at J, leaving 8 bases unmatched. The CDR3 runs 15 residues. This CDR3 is CASSLSGRGAEKLFF. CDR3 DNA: TGTGCCAGCAGCTTATCCGGCAGGGGGGCTGAAAAACTGTTTTTT. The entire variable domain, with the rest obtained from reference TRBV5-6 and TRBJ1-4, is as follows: DAGVTQSPTHLIKTRGQQVTLRCSPKSGHDTVSWYQQALGQGPQFIFQYYEEEERQRGNFPDRFSGHQFPNYSSELNVNALLLGDSALYLCASSLSGRGAEKLFFGSGTQLSVL.

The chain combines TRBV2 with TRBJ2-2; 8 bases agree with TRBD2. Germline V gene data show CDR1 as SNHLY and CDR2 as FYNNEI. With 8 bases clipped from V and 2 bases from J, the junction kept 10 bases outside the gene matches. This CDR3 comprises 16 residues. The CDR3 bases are TGTGCCAGCCGCCCCCTCGGGGGGGCCAACACCGGGGAGCTGTTTTTT. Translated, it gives CASRPLGGANTGELFF.

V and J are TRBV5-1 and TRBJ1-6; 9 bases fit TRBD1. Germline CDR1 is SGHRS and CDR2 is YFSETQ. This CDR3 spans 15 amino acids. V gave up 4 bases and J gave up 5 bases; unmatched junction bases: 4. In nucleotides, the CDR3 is TGCGCCAGCAGCCCTTGGACAGGGGATAATTCACCCCTCCACTTT. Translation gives CASSPWTGDNSPLHF.

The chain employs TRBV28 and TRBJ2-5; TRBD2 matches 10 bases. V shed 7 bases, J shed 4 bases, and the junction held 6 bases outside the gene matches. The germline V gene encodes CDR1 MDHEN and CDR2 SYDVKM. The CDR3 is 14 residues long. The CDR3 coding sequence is TGTGCCAGCAAAGGAGCGGGGGGGATAGAGACCCAGTACTTC. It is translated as CASKGAGGIETQYF.

The DNA of the CDR3 is TGTGCCAGCAGCGCGGTCGGGGCAGGGTCACGTGGGGCCAACGTCCTGACTTTC. The encoded protein is CASSAVGAGSRGANVLTF. The V gene is TRBV7-2, the J gene TRBJ2-6; the D call may be TRBD1 or TRBD2 (5 bases each). CDR3 length: 18 residues. CDR1 and CDR2 (germline): SGHTA, FQGNSA. Between the trimmed V and J ends, which lost 5 bases and 3 bases, there was a span of 20 bases.

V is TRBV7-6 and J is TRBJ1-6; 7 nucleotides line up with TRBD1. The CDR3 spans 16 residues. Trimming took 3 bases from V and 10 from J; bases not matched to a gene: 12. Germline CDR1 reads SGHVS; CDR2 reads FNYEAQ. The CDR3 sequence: CASSFGPGGFESPLHF. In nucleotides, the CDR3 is TGTGCCAGCAGCTTTGGCCCAGGGGGTTTTGAATCACCCCTCCACTTT.

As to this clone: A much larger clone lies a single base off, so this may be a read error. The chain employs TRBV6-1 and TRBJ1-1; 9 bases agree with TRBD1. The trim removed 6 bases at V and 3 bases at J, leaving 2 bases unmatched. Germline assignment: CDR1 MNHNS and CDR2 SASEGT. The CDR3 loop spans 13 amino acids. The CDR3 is CASRRQGDTEAFF. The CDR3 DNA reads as TGTGCCAGCAGGCGACAGGGGGACACTGAAGCTTTCTTT.

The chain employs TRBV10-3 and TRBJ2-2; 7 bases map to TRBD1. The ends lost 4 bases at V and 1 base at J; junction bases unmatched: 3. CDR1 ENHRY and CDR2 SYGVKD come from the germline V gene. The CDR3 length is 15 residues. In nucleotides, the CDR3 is TGTGCCATCAGTGTTAGGACAGGGAACACCGGGGAGCTGTTTTTT. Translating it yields CAISVRTGNTGELFF.

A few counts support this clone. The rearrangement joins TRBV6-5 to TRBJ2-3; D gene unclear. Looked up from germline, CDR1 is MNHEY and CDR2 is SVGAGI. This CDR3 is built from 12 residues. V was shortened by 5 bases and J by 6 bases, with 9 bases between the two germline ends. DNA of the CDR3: TGTGCCAGCAGTCCGCGAGCGGATACGCAGTATTTT. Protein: CASSPRADTQYF.

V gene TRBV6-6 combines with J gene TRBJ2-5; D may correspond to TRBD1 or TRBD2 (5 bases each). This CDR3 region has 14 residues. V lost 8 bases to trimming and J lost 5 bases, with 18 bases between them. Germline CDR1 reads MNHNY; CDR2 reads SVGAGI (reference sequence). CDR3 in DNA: TGTGCCAGCTCGAATAGGGGACCCAAGGAGACCCAGTACTTC. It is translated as CASSNRGPKETQYF.

The CDR3 sequence is CASSQGAGASTDTQYF. The CDR3 nucleotides are TGCGCCAGCAGCCAAGGGGCGGGGGCGAGCACAGATACGCAGTATTTT. The V and J genes are TRBV4-1 and TRBJ2-3, with D maybe TRBD2 (7 bases). V dropped 1 base and J dropped 0 bases, with 11 bases sitting between them. CDR1 and CDR2 from the germline V gene are MGHRA and YSYEKL. The CDR3 has 16 amino acids.

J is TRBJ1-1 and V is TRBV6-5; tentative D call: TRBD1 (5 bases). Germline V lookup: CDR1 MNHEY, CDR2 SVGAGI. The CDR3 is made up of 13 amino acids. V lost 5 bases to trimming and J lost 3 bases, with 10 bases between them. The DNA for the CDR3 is TGTGCCAGCAGTAGAGGGGATCACACTGAAGCTTTCTTT. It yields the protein CASSRGDHTEAFF.

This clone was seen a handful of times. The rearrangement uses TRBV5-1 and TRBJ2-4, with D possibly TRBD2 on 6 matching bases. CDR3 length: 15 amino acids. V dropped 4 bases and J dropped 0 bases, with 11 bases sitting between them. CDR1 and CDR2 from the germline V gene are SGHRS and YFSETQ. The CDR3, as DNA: TGCGCCAGCAGCAGCGGGCCAGTAGCCAAAAACATTCAGTACTTC. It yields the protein CASSSGPVAKNIQYF.

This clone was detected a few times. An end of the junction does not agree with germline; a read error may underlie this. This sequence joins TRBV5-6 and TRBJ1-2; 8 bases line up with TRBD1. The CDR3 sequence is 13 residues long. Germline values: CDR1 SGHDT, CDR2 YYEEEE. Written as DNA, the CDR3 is TGTGCCAGCAGCATAGCTGACAGGGGTAATCCCATCTTC. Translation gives CASSIADRGNPIF.

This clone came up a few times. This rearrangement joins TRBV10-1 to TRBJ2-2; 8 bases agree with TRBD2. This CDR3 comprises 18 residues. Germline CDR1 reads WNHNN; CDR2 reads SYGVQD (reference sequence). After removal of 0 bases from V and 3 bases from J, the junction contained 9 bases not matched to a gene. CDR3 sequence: CASSESRISGIYTGELFF. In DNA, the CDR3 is TGCGCCAGCAGTGAGTCGCGGATTAGCGGGATCTACACCGGGGAGCTGTTTTTT.

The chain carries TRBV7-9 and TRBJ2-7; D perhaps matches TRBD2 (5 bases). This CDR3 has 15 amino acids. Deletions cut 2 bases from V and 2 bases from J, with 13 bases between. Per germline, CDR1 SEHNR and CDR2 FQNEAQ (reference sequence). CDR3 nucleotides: TGTGCCAGCAGCTTAATCGGAGGATCCGCCTACGAGCAGTACTTC. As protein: CASSLIGGSAYEQYF.